The clone carrying this TCR beta chain was recorded only once. Its antigen is still unknown. The method was immunoSEQ multiplex PCR; TCRdb's version includes in-frame clones alone and lacks a portion of them. The sample includes about 140,000 clones, more than 75% of them seen just once. The data are from a study of T cell responses to AZD1222 COVID-19 vaccine. Study-level points and caveats: Donors were chiefly white British, with a greater number of females, and clonal diversity was perhaps underestimated.

Germline CDR1 KGHSH, CDR2 LQKENI. V shed 2 bases and J 4 bases; nucleotides not matched to a gene: 7. The CDR3 has 16 residues. Both about-4-week and about-12-week second-dose recipients were combined. This material consisted of peripheral blood, taken 28 days after the second AZD1222 dose. This TCR derives from an adult who received the AZD1222 COVID-19 vaccine. The chain has TRBV18 and TRBJ2-2; 7 bases are shared with TRBD2. CDR3 nucleotide sequence: TGTGCCAGCTCACCATTGCCGGGAGGTGGCACCGGGGAGCTGTTTTTT. Its protein is CASSPLPGGGTGELFF.